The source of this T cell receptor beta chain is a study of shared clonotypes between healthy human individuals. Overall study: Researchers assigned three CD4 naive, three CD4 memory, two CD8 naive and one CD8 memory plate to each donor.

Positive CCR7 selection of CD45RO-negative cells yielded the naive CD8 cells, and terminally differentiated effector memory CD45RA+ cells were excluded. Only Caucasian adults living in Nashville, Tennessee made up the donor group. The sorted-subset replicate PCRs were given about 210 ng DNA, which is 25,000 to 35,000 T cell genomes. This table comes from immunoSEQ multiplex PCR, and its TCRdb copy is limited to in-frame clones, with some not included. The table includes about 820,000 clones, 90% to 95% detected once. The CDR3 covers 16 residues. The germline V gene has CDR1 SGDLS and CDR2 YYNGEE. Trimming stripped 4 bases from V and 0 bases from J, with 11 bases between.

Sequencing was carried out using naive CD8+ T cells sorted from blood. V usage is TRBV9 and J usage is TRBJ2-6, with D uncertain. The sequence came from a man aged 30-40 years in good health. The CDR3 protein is CASSLDRDSGANVLTF. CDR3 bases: TGTGCCAGCAGCCTCGACCGCGACTCTGGGGCCAACGTCCTGACTTTC.